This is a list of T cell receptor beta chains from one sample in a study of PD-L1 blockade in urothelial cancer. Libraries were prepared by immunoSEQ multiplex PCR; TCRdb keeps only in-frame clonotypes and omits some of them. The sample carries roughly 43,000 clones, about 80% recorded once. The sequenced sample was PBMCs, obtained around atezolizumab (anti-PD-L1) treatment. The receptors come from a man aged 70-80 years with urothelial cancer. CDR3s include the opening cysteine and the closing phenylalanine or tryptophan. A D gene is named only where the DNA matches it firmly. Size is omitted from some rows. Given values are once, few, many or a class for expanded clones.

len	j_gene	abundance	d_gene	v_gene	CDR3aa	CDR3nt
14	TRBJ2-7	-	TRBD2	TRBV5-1	CASSLSGSGYEQYF	TGCGCCAGCAGCCTTAGCGGGAGTGGATACGAGCAGTACTTC
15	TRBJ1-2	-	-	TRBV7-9	CASSLNRGGNYGYTF	TGTGCCAGCAGCTTAAACCGGGGGGGCAACTATGGCTACACCTTC
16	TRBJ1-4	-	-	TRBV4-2	CASSQRNRLTNEKLFF	TGTGCCAGCAGCCAGCGGAACAGGTTAACTAATGAAAAACTGTTTTTT
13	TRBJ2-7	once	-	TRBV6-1	CASSEILTHEQYF	TGTGCCAGCAGTGAAATCCTAACCCACGAGCAGTACTTC
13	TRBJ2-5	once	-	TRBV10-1	CASSEGVEETQYF	TGCGCCAGCAGTGAAGGGGTAGAGGAGACCCAGTACTTC
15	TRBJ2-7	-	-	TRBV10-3	CAISESKLGGYEQYF	TGTGCCATCAGTGAGTCGAAACTAGGTGGCTACGAGCAGTACTTC
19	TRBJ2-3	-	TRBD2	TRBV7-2	CASSLDPLLAGVAADTQYF	TGTGCCAGCAGCTTAGATCCTTTGCTAGCGGGAGTGGCAGCAGATACGCAGTATTTT
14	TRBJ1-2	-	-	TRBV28	CASSEGLNSYGYTF	TGTGCCAGCAGTGAGGGACTTAACTCCTATGGCTACACCTTC
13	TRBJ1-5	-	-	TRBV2	CASRAGRDQPQHF	TGTGCCAGCAGGGCAGGGAGGGACCAGCCCCAGCATTTT
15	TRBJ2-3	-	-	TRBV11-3	CASSLVIQHTDTQYF	TGTGCCAGCAGCTTAGTAATACAGCACACAGATACGCAGTATTTT
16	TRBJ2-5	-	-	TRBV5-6	CASSFSLVGAAETQYF	TGTGCCAGCAGCTTCTCGTTAGTGGGGGCTGCAGAGACCCAGTACTTC
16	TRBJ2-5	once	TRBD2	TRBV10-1	CASSEGTSGPQETQYF	TGCGCCAGCAGTGAGGGGACTAGCGGCCCACAAGAGACCCAGTACTTC
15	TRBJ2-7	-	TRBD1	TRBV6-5	CASSPLTRGHYEQYF	TGTGCCAGCAGTCCCCTCACGAGGGGGCACTACGAGCAGTACTTC
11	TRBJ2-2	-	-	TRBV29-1	CSAQDTGELFF	TGCAGCGCCCAGGACACCGGGGAGCTGTTTTTT
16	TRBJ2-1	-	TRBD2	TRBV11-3	CASSLGAGGTYNEQFF	TGTGCCAGCAGCTTAGGAGCGGGAGGCACCTACAATGAGCAGTTCTTC
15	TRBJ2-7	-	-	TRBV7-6	CASSPAGGPGGEQYF	TGTGCCAGCAGCCCTGCAGGGGGTCCCGGGGGTGAGCAGTACTTC
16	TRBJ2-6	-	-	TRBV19	CASRDPLRAGANVLTF	TGTGCCAGTAGGGACCCGCTCAGGGCGGGGGCCAACGTCCTGACTTTC
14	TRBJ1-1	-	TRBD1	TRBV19	CAARWTGVGTEAFF	TGTGCCGCTCGATGGACAGGGGTTGGCACTGAAGCTTTCTTT
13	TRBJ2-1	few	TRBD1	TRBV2	CASPGQGPGEQFF	TGTGCCAGCCCGGGACAGGGACCAGGGGAGCAGTTCTTC
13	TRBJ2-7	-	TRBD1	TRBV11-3	CASSGQGADEQYF	TGTGCCAGCAGCGGACAGGGGGCAGACGAGCAGTACTTC
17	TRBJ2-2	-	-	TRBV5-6	CASSLGPWVLATGELFF	TGTGCCAGCAGCTTGGGCCCCTGGGTGTTAGCGACCGGGGAGCTGTTTTTT
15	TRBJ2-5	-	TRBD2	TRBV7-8	CASSLGGGGVETQYF	TGTGCCAGCAGCTTAGGCGGCGGGGGAGTGGAGACCCAGTACTTC
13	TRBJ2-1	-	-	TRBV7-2	CASSWTVSSEQFF	TGTGCCAGCAGCTGGACTGTCTCAAGTGAGCAGTTCTTC
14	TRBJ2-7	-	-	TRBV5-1	CASSPGRSSYEQYF	TGCGCCAGCAGCCCAGGGAGGAGCTCCTACGAGCAGTACTTC
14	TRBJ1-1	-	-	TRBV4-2	CASSYPGAVTEAFF	TGTGCCAGCAGCTACCCAGGGGCAGTTACTGAAGCTTTCTTT
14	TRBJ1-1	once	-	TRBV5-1	CASSRREGETEAFF	TGCGCCAGCAGCAGACGGGAGGGAGAGACTGAAGCTTTCTTT
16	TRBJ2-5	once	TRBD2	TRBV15	CATSRGLLAGQETQYF	TGTGCCACCAGCAGGGGCTTACTAGCGGGACAAGAGACCCAGTACTTC
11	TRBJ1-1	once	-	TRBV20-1	CSARGFEVAFF	TGCAGTGCTAGGGGTTTTGAGGTAGCTTTCTTT
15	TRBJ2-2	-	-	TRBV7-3	CASSLTHKGHGELFF	TGTGCCAGCAGCTTAACGCACAAGGGGCACGGGGAGCTGTTTTTT
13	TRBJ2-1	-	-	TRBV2	CASSASREDEQFF	TGTGCCAGCAGTGCTAGCAGGGAGGATGAGCAGTTCTTC
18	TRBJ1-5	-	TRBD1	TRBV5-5	CASSLVGTGGVSNQPQHF	TGTGCCAGCAGCTTGGTGGGGACAGGGGGGGTTAGCAATCAGCCCCAGCATTTT
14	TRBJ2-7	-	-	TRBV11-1	CASSLRQTDYEQYF	TGTGCCAGCAGCCTGAGACAGACAGATTACGAGCAGTACTTC